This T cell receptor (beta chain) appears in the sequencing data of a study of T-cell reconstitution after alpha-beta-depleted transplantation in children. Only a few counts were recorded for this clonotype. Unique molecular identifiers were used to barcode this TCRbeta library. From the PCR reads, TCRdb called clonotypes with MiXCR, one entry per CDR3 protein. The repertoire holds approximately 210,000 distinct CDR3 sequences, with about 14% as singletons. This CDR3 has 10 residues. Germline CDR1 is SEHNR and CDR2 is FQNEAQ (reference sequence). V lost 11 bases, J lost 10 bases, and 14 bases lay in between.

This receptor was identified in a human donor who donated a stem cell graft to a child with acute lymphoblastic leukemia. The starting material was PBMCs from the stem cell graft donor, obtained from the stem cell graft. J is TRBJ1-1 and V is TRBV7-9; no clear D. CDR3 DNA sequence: TGTGCCTCGAACCCGGTAGGAGCTTTCTTT. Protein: CASNPVGAFF.